Below, 2 T cell receptor beta chains from the same sample are listed, as sequenced in a study of OX40 agonist ivuxolimab in advanced cancers. Assay: immunoSEQ multiplex PCR; the TCRdb copy retains only in-frame clones and omits some. The table has about 93,000 clones, about 91% seen once. This specimen consisted of CD4+ or CD8+ T cells sorted from blood, obtained in a trial of the OX40 agonist ivuxolimab. All receptors come from an adult with an advanced solid tumor such as melanoma, head and neck, liver or kidney cancer.

The CDR3 nucleotides read TGTGCCTGGGGACAGAACTATGGCTACACCTTC. Translating it yields CAWGQNYGYTF. V and J are TRBV28 and TRBJ1-2, with 7 bases that match TRBD1. Losses at the gene ends were 11 bases for V and 2 bases for J; bases not matched to a gene: 2. Germline CDR1 reads MDHEN; CDR2 reads SYDVKM. CDR3 length: 11 residues.

J is TRBJ2-3 and V is TRBV5-1, with TRBD2 matching 10 bases. J was trimmed by 4 bases and V by 2 bases; bases with no gene match: 10. In germline, CDR1 is SGHRS, CDR2 YFSETQ. The CDR3 spans 17 residues. CDR3 in DNA: TGCGCCAGCAGCTTCTTTACGAGCGGGAGGGCCCCAGATACGCAGTATTTT. Protein sequence: CASSFFTSGRAPDTQYF.